These 18 T cell receptor beta chains were sequenced from one sample in a study of blood T cell repertoires in COVID-19. Clones were sequenced by immunoSEQ multiplex PCR, and TCRdb holds only the in-frame ones, with some missing. The repertoire holds 210,000 or so clones, with around 92% as singletons. Material: peripheral blood. These receptors all stem from a man aged 25-40 years with acute or convalescent COVID-19.

The rearrangement links TRBV6-5 to TRBJ1-5, with a tentative D call TRBD1 (6 bases). The V end lost 2 bases, the J end lost 7 bases, and 9 bases lay between the germline ends. This CDR3 has 13 residues. The germline gives CDR1 MNHEY, CDR2 SVGAGI. In nucleotides, the CDR3 is TGTGCCAGCAGTTACAGCAGGGGCCAGCCCCAGCATTTT. Its translation is CASSYSRGQPQHF.

This chain uses TRBV30 with TRBJ1-5; TRBD1 is a possible D gene (6 bases). This CDR3 contains 13 residues. V lost 6 bases to trimming and J lost 5 bases, with 14 bases between them. Germline V gene data show CDR1 as GTSNPN and CDR2 as SVGIG (reference sequence). The CDR3 DNA reads TGTGCCTGCGAACAGGGTTTGGATCAGCCCCAGCATTTT. Translating gives CACEQGLDQPQHF.

The chain has TRBV5-1 and TRBJ2-5, with TRBD2 matching over 10 bases. Germline loops: CDR1 SGHRS, CDR2 YFSETQ. V was clipped by 2 bases and J by 2 bases; unmatched bases: 3. The CDR3 runs to 15 residues. The chain's CDR3 is CASSFGLAVQETQYF. DNA for the CDR3: TGCGCCAGCAGCTTCGGACTAGCGGTTCAAGAGACCCAGTACTTC. The full variable domain, in which reference TRBV5-1 and TRBJ2-5 provide the parts outside the CDR3, is KAGVTQTPRYLIKTRGQQVTLSCSPISGHRSVSWYQQTPGQGLQFLFEYFSETQRNKGNFPGRFSGRQFSNSRSEMNVSTLELGDSALYLCASSFGLAVQETQYFGPGTRLLVL.

This chain links TRBV7-3 with TRBJ1-6; possible D gene TRBD1, 6 bases. CDR3 size: 16 residues. Deletions cut 1 base from V and 8 bases from J, with 15 bases between. CDR1 SGHTA and CDR2 FQGTGA come from the germline V gene. CDR3 bases: TGTGCCAGCAGCTTAAGTGGTGACAGGATTCATTCACCCCTCCACTTT. As protein: CASSLSGDRIHSPLHF.

This clone has only one observation. The genes are TRBV6-5 and TRBJ1-1, with a possible D match to TRBD1 (5 bases). The germline CDR1 and CDR2 sequences are MNHEY and SVGAGI. Trimming stripped 9 bases from V and 3 bases from J, with 14 bases between. CDR3 size: 13 residues. The CDR3 reads CARDWGADTEAFF. CDR3 coding DNA: TGTGCCAGAGACTGGGGCGCGGACACTGAAGCTTTCTTT.

V gene TRBV28 combines with J gene TRBJ2-1; 8 nucleotides line up with TRBD2. The CDR3 sequence is 15 residues long. From germline, CDR1 is MDHEN and CDR2 SYDVKM. V was clipped by 3 bases and J by 9 bases; unmatched bases: 10. CDR3: CASSFLAGPFGEQFF. CDR3 in DNA: TGTGCCAGCAGTTTTTTAGCGGGACCCTTTGGTGAGCAGTTCTTC.

The CDR3 coding sequence is TGTGCCAGCAGCCGGGACAAAAACTACGAGCAGTACTTC. It specifies CASSRDKNYEQYF. The chain carries TRBV9 and TRBJ2-7; TRBD1 might be the D (6 bases). Trimming took off 4 bases at V and 3 bases at J, with 11 bases between the two ends. This CDR3 comprises 13 residues. The germline V gene has CDR1 SGDLS and CDR2 YYNGEE.

V is TRBV5-1 and J is TRBJ2-7; no clear D. The CDR3 has 14 amino acids. Trimming shortened V by 0 bases and J by 1 base, and 8 bases separated the two germline ends. CDR1 is SGHRS, CDR2 YFSETQ, per germline. Here the CDR3 reads CASSLVVGSYEQYF. The CDR3, as DNA: TGCGCCAGCAGCTTGGTAGTCGGGTCCTACGAGCAGTACTTC.

This clone has a handful of counts. The genes are TRBV28 and TRBJ1-6; D gene unclear. V was pared by 5 bases and J by 8 bases, with 16 bases between. CDR1 and CDR2 from the germline V gene are MDHEN and SYDVKM. The CDR3 runs 15 residues. This chain's CDR3 is CASSNFEGLDSPLHF. The CDR3 bases are TGTGCCAGCAGTAACTTCGAGGGTTTGGATTCACCCCTCCACTTT.

The V and J genes are TRBV7-9 and TRBJ1-6; D remains ambiguous. The CDR3 has 13 amino acids. The germline V and J ends were trimmed by 1 base and 8 bases, with 6 bases remaining between them. The germline gives CDR1 SEHNR, CDR2 FQNEAQ (reference sequence). CDR3 loop: CASSLETDSPLHF. CDR3 DNA: TGTGCCAGCAGCTTAGAAACAGATTCACCCCTCCACTTT.

The rearrangement links TRBV3-1 (or the pseudogene TRBV3-2) to TRBJ2-2; 13 bases are shared with TRBD2. J lost 4 bases, V lost 4 bases, and 9 bases had no gene match. The CDR3 extends over 18 amino acids. CDR1 LGHDT and CDR2 YNNKEL come from the germline V gene (reference sequence). In nucleotides, the CDR3 is TGTGCCAGCAGCCCGGGACTAGCGGGGCCCTCCGGCACCGGGGAGCTGTTTTTT. It is translated as CASSPGLAGPSGTGELFF.

This clone was observed a single time. The chain is built from TRBV18 and TRBJ1-4, with D perhaps TRBD1 (6 bases). Trimming cost V 6 bases and J 6 bases, with 14 bases left between them. The CDR3 is 14 residues long. Germline V gives CDR1 KGHSH, CDR2 LQKENI. The CDR3 loop reads CASSPDRFHEKLFF. As DNA, the CDR3 is TGTGCCAGCTCCCCAGACAGGTTTCATGAAAAACTGTTTTTT.

The chain links TRBV25-1 to TRBJ1-1; D remains unclear. Trimming removed 8 bases from V and 2 bases from J, with 6 bases in between. CDR3 size: 11 residues. CDR1 and CDR2 from the germline V gene are MGHDK and SYGVNS. The CDR3 here is CASATNTEAFF. The CDR3 region has the DNA TGTGCCAGCGCGACTAACACTGAAGCTTTCTTT. The full variable domain, completed using reference TRBV25-1 and TRBJ1-1, is EADIYQTPRYLVIGTGKKITLECSQTMGHDKMYWYQQDPGMELHLIHYSYGVNSTEKGDLSSESTVSRIRTEHFPLTLESARPSHTSQYLCASATNTEAFFGQGTRLTVV.

The V gene is TRBV28, the J gene TRBJ2-6; 7 nucleotides line up with TRBD1. The J segment lost 0 bases and the V segment lost 5 bases, leaving 10 bases of the junction unmatched. The germline V gene has CDR1 MDHEN and CDR2 SYDVKM. The CDR3 has 18 residues. CDR3 loop: CASSEGGPLRSGANVLTF. For the CDR3, the DNA is TGTGCCAGCAGTGAAGGGGGCCCACTTCGCTCTGGGGCCAACGTCCTGACTTTC.

The genes are TRBV12-5 and TRBJ1-3; 8 bases fit TRBD1. With V trimmed by 6 bases and J by 4 bases, 5 bases remained unmatched. CDR1 and CDR2 from the germline V gene are LGHNT and FRNRAP. This CDR3 contains 14 residues. CDR3 sequence: CASGQGVKGNTIYF. The CDR3 DNA follows: TGTGCTAGTGGACAGGGGGTAAAAGGAAACACCATATATTTT.

Only a few counts were recorded for this clone. The rearrangement links TRBV28 to TRBJ1-2, with D possibly TRBD1 on 5 matching bases. Germline V gives CDR1 MDHEN, CDR2 SYDVKM. The ends were cut back, 5 bases at V and 4 bases at J, with 11 bases in the middle. The CDR3 is 13 amino acids. The CDR3 region has the DNA TGTGCCAGCAGTCCAGGGTTTGGCTATGGCTACACCTTC. Its translation: CASSPGFGYGYTF.

V usage is TRBV4-1 and J usage is TRBJ1-2; perhaps TRBD1 as D (5 bases). The CDR3 has 16 amino acids. V gave up 0 bases and J gave up 4 bases, with 15 bases separating them. Per the germline V gene, CDR1 is MGHRA and CDR2 is YSYEKL. The CDR3 coding sequence is TGCGCCAGCAGCCAAGAAGGGTATGGGGGAGGCTATGGCTACACCTTC. Its translation is CASSQEGYGGGYGYTF.

V and J are TRBV6-4 and TRBJ2-3, with a tentative D call TRBD1 (5 bases). V was pared by 6 bases and J by 4 bases, with 20 bases between. The V gene's germline CDR1 is MRHNA and CDR2 SNTAGT. This CDR3 contains 16 residues. As DNA, the CDR3 is TGTGCCAGCAGCACCTTAGGCAGGGCCTGCGCAGATACGCAGTATTTT. It translates to CASSTLGRACADTQYF.